The present entry profiles one T cell receptor beta chain with its context. This sample was taken from a study of technical replicates of blood from a few donors. Trimming removed 1 base from V and 6 bases from J, with 15 bases in between. Germline values: CDR1 SGHVS, CDR2 FNYEAQ. This CDR3 has 16 amino acids. Clones were sequenced by immunoSEQ multiplex PCR, and TCRdb holds only the in-frame ones, with some missing. This table holds some 85,000 clones, approximately 97% found once. The sample consisted of T cells isolated from PBMCs. The chain recombines TRBV7-6 with TRBJ2-2; D uncertain. The source of this sequence is a human donor in good health. The CDR3 nucleotides read TGTGCCAGCAGCTTAGATTGGGCACTTACCGCCGGGGAGCTGTTTTTT. Translation: CASSLDWALTAGELFF. The full variable domain, completed using reference TRBV7-6 and TRBJ2-2, is GAGVSQSPRYKVTKRGQDVALRCDPISGHVSLYWYRQALGQGPEFLTYFNYEAQQDKSGLPNDRFSAERPEGSISTLTIQRTEQRDSAMYRCASSLDWALTAGELFFGEGSRLTVL.